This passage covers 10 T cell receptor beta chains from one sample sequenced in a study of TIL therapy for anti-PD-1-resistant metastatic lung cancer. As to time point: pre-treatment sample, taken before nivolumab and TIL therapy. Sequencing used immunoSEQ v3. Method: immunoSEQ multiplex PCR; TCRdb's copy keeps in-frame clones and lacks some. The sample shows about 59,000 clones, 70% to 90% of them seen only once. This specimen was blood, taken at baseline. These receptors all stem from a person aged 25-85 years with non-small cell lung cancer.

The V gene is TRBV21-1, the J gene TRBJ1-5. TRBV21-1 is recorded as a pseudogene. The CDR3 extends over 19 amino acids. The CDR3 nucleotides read TGTGCCAGCAGCAGAACAAAGCTCCTGATATGCTATAGCAATCAGCCCCAGCATTTT. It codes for CASSRTKLLICYSNQPQHF.

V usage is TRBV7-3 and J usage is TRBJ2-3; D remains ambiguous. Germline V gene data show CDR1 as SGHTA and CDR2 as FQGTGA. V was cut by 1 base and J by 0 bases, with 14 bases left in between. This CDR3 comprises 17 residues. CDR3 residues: CASSLNGRLSSTDTQYF. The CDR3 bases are TGTGCCAGCAGCTTAAACGGCCGATTATCTAGCACAGATACGCAGTATTTT.

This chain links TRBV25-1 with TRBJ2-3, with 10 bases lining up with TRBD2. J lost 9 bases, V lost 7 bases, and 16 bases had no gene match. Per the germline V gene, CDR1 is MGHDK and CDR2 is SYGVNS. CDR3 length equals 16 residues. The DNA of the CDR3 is TGTGCCAGCACCGAGGGGTGGACTAGCGGATTAGTGACGCAGTATTTT. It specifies CASTEGWTSGLVTQYF.

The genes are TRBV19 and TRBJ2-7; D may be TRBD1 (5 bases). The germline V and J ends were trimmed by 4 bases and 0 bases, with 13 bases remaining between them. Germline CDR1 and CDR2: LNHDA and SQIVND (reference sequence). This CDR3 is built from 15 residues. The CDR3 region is CASSKRQTVSYEQYF. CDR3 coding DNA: TGTGCCAGTAGTAAACGCCAGACAGTCTCCTACGAGCAGTACTTC.

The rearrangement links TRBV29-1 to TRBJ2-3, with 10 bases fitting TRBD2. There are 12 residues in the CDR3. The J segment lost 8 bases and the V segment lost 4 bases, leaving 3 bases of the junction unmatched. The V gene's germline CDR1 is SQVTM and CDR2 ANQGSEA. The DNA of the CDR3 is TGCAGCGTTGGGTGGACTAGCGGTACGCAGTATTTT. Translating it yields CSVGWTSGTQYF.

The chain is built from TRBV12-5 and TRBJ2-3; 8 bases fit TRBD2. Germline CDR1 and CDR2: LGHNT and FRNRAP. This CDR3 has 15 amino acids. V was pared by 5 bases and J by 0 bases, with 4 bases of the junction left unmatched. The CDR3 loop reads CASGPRGGSTDTQYF. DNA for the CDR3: TGTGCTAGTGGTCCTCGGGGGGGAAGCACAGATACGCAGTATTTT.

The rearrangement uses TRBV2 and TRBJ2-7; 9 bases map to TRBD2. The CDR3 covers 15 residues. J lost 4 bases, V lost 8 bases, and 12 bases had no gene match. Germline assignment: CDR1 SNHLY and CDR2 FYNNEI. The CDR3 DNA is TGTGCCAGCCACATATATAGCGGGAGCAGATACGAGCAGTACTTC. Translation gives CASHIYSGSRYEQYF.

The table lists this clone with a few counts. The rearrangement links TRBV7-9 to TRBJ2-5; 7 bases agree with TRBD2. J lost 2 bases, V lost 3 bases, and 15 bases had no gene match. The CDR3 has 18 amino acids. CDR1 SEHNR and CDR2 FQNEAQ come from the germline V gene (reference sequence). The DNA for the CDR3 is TGTGCCAGCAGCTTTTCCCCCCTAGGGAGGGTTACACAAGAGACCCAGTACTTC. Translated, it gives CASSFSPLGRVTQETQYF.

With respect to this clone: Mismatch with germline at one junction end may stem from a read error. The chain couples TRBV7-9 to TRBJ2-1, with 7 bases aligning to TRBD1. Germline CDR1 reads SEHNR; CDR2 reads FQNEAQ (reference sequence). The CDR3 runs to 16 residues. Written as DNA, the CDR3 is TGTGCCAGCAGCCCACGGCTGGGACAGCCCTACAGTGAGCAGTTCTTC. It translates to CASSPRLGQPYSEQFF. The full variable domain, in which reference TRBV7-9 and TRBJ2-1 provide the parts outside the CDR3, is DTGVSQNPRHKITKRGQNVTFRCDPISEHNRLYWYRQTLGQGPEFLTYFQNEAQLEKSRLLSDRFSAERPKGSFSTLEIQRTEQGDSAMYLCASSPRLGQPYSEQFFGPGTRLTVL.

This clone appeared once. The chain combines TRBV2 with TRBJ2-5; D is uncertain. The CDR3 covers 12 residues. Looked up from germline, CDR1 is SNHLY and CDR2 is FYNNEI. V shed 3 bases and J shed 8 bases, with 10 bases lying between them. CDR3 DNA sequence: TGTGCCAGCAGTGAGAGTCTGGGAACCCAGTACTTC. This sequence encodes CASSESLGTQYF.